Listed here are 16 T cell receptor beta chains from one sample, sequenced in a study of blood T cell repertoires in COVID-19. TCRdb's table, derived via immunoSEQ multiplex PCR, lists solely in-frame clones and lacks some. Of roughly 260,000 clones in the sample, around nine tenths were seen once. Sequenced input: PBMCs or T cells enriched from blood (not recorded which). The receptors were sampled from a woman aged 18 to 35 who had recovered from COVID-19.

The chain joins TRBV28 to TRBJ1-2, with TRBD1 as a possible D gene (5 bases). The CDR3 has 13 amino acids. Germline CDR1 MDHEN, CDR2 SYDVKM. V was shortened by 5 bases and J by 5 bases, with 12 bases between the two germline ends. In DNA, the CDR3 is TGTGCCAGCAGTGGGGACTCAGGGTATGGCTACACCTTC. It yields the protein CASSGDSGYGYTF.

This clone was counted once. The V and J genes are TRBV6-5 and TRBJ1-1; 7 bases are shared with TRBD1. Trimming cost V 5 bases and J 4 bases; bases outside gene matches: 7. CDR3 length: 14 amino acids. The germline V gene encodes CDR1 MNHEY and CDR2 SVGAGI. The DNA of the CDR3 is TGTGCCAGCAGTCGGGACAGAGGGAGCACTGAAGCTTTCTTT. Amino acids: CASSRDRGSTEAFF.

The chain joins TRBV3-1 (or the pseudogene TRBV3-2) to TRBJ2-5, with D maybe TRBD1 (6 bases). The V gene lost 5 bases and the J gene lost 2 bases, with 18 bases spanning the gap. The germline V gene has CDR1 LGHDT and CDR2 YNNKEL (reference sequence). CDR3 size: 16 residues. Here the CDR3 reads CASSERGAGQQETQYF. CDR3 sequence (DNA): TGTGCCAGCAGCGAAAGAGGGGCCGGACAGCAAGAGACCCAGTACTTC.

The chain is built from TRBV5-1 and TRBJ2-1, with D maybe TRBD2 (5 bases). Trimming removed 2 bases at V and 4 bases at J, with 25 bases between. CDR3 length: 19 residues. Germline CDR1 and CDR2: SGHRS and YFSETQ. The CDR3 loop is CASSLLHGSGIARYNEQFF. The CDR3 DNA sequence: TGCGCCAGCAGCTTACTTCATGGGAGTGGAATAGCGCGATACAATGAGCAGTTCTTC.

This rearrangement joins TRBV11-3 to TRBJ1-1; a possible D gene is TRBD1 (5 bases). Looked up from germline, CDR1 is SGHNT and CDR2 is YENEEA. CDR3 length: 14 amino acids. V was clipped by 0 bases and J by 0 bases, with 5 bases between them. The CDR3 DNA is TGTGCCAGCAGCTTAGACAGGGTGAACACTGAAGCTTTCTTT. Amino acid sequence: CASSLDRVNTEAFF.

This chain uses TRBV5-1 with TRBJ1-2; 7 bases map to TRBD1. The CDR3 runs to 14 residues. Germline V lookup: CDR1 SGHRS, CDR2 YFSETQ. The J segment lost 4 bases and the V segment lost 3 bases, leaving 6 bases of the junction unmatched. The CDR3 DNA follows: TGCGCCAGCAGCTATGGACAGGAGGCCTATGGCTACACCTTC. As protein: CASSYGQEAYGYTF. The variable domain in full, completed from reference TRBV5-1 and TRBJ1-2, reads KAGVTQTPRYLIKTRGQQVTLSCSPISGHRSVSWYQQTPGQGLQFLFEYFSETQRNKGNFPGRFSGRQFSNSRSEMNVSTLELGDSALYLCASSYGQEAYGYTFGSGTRLTVV.

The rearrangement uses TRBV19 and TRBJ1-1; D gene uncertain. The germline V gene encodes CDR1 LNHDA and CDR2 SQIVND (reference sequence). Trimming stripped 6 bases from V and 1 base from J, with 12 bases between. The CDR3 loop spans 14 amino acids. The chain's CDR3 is CASSLPQENTEAFF. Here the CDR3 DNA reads TGTGCCAGTAGCCTCCCCCAGGAGAACACTGAAGCTTTCTTT.

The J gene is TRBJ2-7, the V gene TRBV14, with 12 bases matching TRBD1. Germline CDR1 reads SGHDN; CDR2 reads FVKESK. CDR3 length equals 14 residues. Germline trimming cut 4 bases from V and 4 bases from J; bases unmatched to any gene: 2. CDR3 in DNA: TGTGCCAGCAGCCGGGACAGGGGGCTATACGAGCAGTACTTC. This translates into CASSRDRGLYEQYF.

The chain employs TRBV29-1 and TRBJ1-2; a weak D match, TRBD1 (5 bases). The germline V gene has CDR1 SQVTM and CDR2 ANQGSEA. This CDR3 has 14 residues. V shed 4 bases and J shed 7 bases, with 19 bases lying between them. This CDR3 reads CSVVSVGDWGGYTF. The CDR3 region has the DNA TGCAGCGTTGTATCAGTCGGGGACTGGGGTGGCTACACCTTC. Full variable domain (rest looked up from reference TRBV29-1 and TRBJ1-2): SAVISQKPSRDICQRGTSLTIQCQVDSQVTMMFWYRQQPGQSLTLIATANQGSEATYESGFVIDKFPISRPNLTFSTLTVSNMSPEDSSIYLCSVVSVGDWGGYTFGSGTRLTVV.

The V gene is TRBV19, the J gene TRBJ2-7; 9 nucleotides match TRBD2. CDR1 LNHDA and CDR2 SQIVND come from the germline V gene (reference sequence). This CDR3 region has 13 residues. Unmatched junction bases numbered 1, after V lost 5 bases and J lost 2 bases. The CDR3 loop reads CASSAGGPYEQYF. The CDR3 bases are TGTGCCAGTAGTGCGGGAGGGCCCTACGAGCAGTACTTC.

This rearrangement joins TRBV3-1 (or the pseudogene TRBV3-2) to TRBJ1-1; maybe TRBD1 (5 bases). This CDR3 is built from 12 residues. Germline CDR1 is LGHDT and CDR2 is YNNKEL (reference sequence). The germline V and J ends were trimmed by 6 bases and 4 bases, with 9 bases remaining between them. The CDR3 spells CASRSRVTEAFF. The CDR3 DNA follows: TGTGCCAGCAGATCCAGGGTCACTGAAGCTTTCTTT.

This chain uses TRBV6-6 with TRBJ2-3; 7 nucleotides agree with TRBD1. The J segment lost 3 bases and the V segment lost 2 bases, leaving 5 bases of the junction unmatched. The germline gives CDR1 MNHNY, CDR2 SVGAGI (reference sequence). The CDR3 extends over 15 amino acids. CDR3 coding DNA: TGTGCCAGCAGTTACCCGACAGGGCGGACAGATACGCAGTATTTT. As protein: CASSYPTGRTDTQYF.

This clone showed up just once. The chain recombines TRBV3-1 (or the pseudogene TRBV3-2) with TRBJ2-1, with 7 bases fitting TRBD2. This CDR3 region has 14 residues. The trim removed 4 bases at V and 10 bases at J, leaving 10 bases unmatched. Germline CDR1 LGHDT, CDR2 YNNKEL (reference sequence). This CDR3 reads CASSRIISGEEQFF. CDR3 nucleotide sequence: TGTGCCAGCAGCCGCATCATCAGCGGGGAAGAGCAGTTCTTC.

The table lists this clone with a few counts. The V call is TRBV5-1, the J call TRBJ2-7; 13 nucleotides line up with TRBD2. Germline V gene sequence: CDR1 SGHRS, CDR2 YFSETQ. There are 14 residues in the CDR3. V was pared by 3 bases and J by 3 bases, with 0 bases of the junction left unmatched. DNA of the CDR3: TGCGCCAGCAGCTGGACTAGCGGGGGCTACGAGCAGTACTTC. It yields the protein CASSWTSGGYEQYF.

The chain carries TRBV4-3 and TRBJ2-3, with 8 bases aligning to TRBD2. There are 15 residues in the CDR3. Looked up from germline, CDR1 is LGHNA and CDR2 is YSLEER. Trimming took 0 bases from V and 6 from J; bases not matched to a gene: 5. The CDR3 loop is CASSQDPGGADTQYF. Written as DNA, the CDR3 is TGCGCCAGCAGCCAAGATCCGGGGGGGGCCGATACGCAGTATTTT.

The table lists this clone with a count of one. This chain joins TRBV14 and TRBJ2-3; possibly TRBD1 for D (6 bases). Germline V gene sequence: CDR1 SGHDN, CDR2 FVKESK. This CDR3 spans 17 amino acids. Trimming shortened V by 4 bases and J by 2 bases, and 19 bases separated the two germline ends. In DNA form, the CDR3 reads TGTGCCAGCAGCCTATTATTGGGGGCTAGTCCCACAGATACGCAGTATTTT. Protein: CASSLLLGASPTDTQYF.